This is a list of T cell receptor beta chains from one sample in a study of CD8 T cells in ankylosing spondylitis. TCRdb fed the 5' RACE reads into MiXCR, producing one record per CDR3 protein. This table holds roughly 130,000 distinct CDR3 sequences, roughly an eighth found once. What was sequenced was blood, either unsorted or a sorted T cell fraction (not recorded which). These receptors came from a female donor with ankylosing spondylitis or in good health (not recorded which). CDR3s include the opening cysteine and the closing phenylalanine or tryptophan. Each record gives: V gene, clone size, D gene, J gene, CDR3 length, CDR3 DNA, CDR3 protein. The D gene is left open where the match is weak. Clone sizes are given selectively: once, few, many, or a class where the clone is expanded.

>TRBV6-8|few|TRBD2|TRBJ2-3|15
TGTGCCAGCAGACTCGGGACTAGCGGACCAGATACGCAGTATTTT
CASRLGTSGPDTQYF
>TRBV5-1|many|TRBD1|TRBJ1-2|14
TGCGCCAGCAGGCTGACAGGGACTTACTATGGCTACACCTTC
CASRLTGTYYGYTF
>TRBV6-2/TRBV6-3|NA|NA|TRBJ2-7|15
TGTGCCAGCACCGAACTAAGCGGACCTCCCCGCGAGCAGTACTTC
CASTELSGPPREQYF
>TRBV29-1|many|NA|TRBJ2-7|12
TGCAGCTACCGGGAATCGAGCTACGAGCAGTACTTC
CSYRESSYEQYF
>TRBV12-3/TRBV12-4|many|TRBD1|TRBJ1-1|13
TGTGCCAGCAGTTTCGGGACAGGGGTGGGAGCTTTCTTT
CASSFGTGVGAFF
>TRBV18|few|TRBD1|TRBJ2-5|16
TGTGCCAGCTCACCACCGGGACAGGGGAGTCAAGAGACCCAGTACTTC
CASSPPGQGSQETQYF
>TRBV6-5|few|NA|TRBJ2-6|19
TGTGCCAGCAGTTACTCGAGACTTGGGGCAGGCTCTGGGGCCAACGTCCTGACTTTC
CASSYSRLGAGSGANVLTF
>TRBV19|NA|NA|TRBJ2-5|14
TGTGCCAGTAGTATCCCAGGGGCCGAAGAGACCCAGTACTTC
CASSIPGAEETQYF
>TRBV7-9|NA|TRBD1|TRBJ1-2|15
TGTGCCAGCAGCTTATGGACAGGGAAGGGATCTGGCTACACCTTC
CASSLWTGKGSGYTF
>TRBV12-3/TRBV12-4|NA|TRBD1|TRBJ2-3|16
TGTGCCAGCAGTTCGTACCGGGACAGACGCACAGGGACGCAGTATTTT
CASSSYRDRRTGTQYF
>TRBV5-6|few|NA|TRBJ2-4|13
TGTGCCAGCACCCGGGATTCCAAAAACATTCAGTACTTC
CASTRDSKNIQYF
>TRBV15|NA|TRBD2|TRBJ2-2|16
TGTGCCACCAGCAGAGCGAGCGGGAGTGGCACCGGGGAGCTGTTTTTT
CATSRASGSGTGELFF
>TRBV7-2|few|NA|TRBJ2-2|16
TGTGCCAGCAGCTGGGGGGCGACTAGGAACACCGGGGAGCTGTTTTTT
CASSWGATRNTGELFF
>TRBV7-3|many|TRBD2|TRBJ2-1|19
TGTGCCAGCAGCTTAAAGAGGGGACTAGCGGTCGGCTCCTACAATGAGCAGTTCTTC
CASSLKRGLAVGSYNEQFF
>TRBV20-1|few|NA|TRBJ1-2|12
TGCAGTGCTAGAAAAACAGGGATCGGCTACACCTTC
CSARKTGIGYTF
>TRBV7-2|many|NA|TRBJ2-3|11
TGTGCCAGCAGCAGACGACTTACGCAGTATTTT
CASSRRLTQYF
>TRBV7-9|many|NA|TRBJ1-5|14
TGTGCCAGCAGCCCCTGGACTGACAATCAGCCCCAGCATTTT
CASSPWTDNQPQHF
>TRBV12-3/TRBV12-4|NA|NA|TRBJ1-5|14
TGTGCCAGCAGGATAGGACACGGAAATCAGCCCCAGCATTTT
CASRIGHGNQPQHF
>TRBV5-5|NA|NA|TRBJ2-1|15
TGTGCCAGCAGCCCCCAGCGGAGCTCCTACAATGAGCAGTTCTTC
CASSPQRSSYNEQFF
>TRBV7-2|many|NA|TRBJ2-1|14
TGTGCCAGCAGCTTAGTCGGCGGGAACAATGAGCAGTTCTTC
CASSLVGGNNEQFF
>TRBV20-1|few|NA|TRBJ2-5|11
TGCAGTGCTAAGGATCAAGAGACCCAGTACTTC
CSAKDQETQYF
>TRBV28|many|NA|TRBJ1-2|16
TGTGCCAGCAGTCCCGAATCTCGGACCAGCCTGGATGGCTACACCTTC
CASSPESRTSLDGYTF
>TRBV18|NA|TRBD2|TRBJ2-1|16
TGTGCCAGCTCACCAGGACTAGCGGGAGTCAGTAATGAGCAGTTCTTC
CASSPGLAGVSNEQFF
>TRBV7-2|many|NA|TRBJ1-1|14
TGTGCCAGCAGCCCAGGACAGTTGAACACTGAAGCTTTCTTT
CASSPGQLNTEAFF
>TRBV29-1|many|NA|TRBJ2-6|18
TGCAGCGTGGGGGGATCAGGGCGCGGTAGTTCTGGGGCCAACGTCCTGACTTTC
CSVGGSGRGSSGANVLTF
>TRBV7-6|few|NA|TRBJ2-3|13
TGTGCCAGCAGGGGACCAGCCACAGATACGCAGTATTTT
CASRGPATDTQYF
>TRBV9|NA|NA|TRBJ1-3|14
TGTGCCAGCAGCGTCGAGGGGTCTGGAAACACCATATATTTT
CASSVEGSGNTIYF
>TRBV5-1|many|NA|TRBJ1-1|16
TGCGCCAGCAGCTTGGATCCCGCCAGGGGGAACACTGAAGCTTTCTTT
CASSLDPARGNTEAFF
>TRBV20-1|many|TRBD1|TRBJ2-1|15
TGCAGTGCTAGAGTTAGGGACAGGGCCTACAATGAGCAGTTCTTC
CSARVRDRAYNEQFF
>TRBV24-1|NA|NA|TRBJ2-1|15
TGTGCCACCAGTGACCCTAGCAGCAGGCACAATGAGCAGTTCTTC
CATSDPSSRHNEQFF
>TRBV12-5|NA|TRBD1|TRBJ2-1|17
TGTGCCACCTGCCGAACGACCGGGACAGACTCCTACAATGAGCAGTTCTTC
CATCRTTGTDSYNEQFF
>TRBV15|few|TRBD2|TRBJ2-5|15
TGTGCCACCAGCCCGAGGACTAGCAGGAAAGAGACCCAGTACTTC
CATSPRTSRKETQYF
>TRBV7-8|many|NA|TRBJ1-3|15
TGTGCCAGCAGCCCGACACCGACCTCTGTGAACACCATATATTTT
CASSPTPTSVNTIYF
>TRBV5-1|many|TRBD1|TRBJ2-1|17
TGCGCCAGCAGCGCCGCGGACAGGACCTATACCTACAATGAGCAGTTCTTC
CASSAADRTYTYNEQFF
>TRBV5-1|few|NA|TRBJ1-1|18
TGCGCCAGCAGTCCGCCGCGTACAGGCGACCCTGGGAACACTGAAGCTTTCTTT
CASSPPRTGDPGNTEAFF
>TRBV12-3/TRBV12-4|many|NA|TRBJ2-3|15
TGTGCCAGCACCTTGACGGGGCTGGGTGCAGATACGCAGTATTTT
CASTLTGLGADTQYF
>TRBV7-9|few|NA|TRBJ1-1|13
TGTGCCAGCAGCCCGCCCTTAACAGGGGAAGCTTTCTTT
CASSPPLTGEAFF
>TRBV30|NA|NA|TRBJ2-7|13
TGTGCCTGGAGTCCCGGGAAGGTCGACGAGCAGTACTTC
CAWSPGKVDEQYF
>TRBV5-1|NA|TRBD2|TRBJ2-3|16
TGCGCCAGCAGCTGGGGGACTAGCGGCTCGGCGGATACGCAGTATTTT
CASSWGTSGSADTQYF
>TRBV20-1|few|TRBD1|TRBJ1-2|14
TGCAGTGCTGACGACAGACAGGGAGTCTATGGCTACACCTTC
CSADDRQGVYGYTF